This passage covers 25 T cell receptor beta chains from one sample sequenced in a study of PD-1 blockade in classical Hodgkin lymphoma. Following autologous stem cell transplantation, relapse occurred in every patient, and exposure to brentuximab vedotin varied. TCRdb's table, derived via immunoSEQ multiplex PCR, lists solely in-frame clones and lacks some. In the table there are some 20,000 clones, approximately 84% of which are singletons. The sample was peripheral blood mononuclear cells (PBMCs), taken at baseline. These receptors all stem from a human donor with classical Hodgkin lymphoma.

The rearrangement uses TRBV11-2 and TRBJ2-7; possibly TRBD2 for D (5 bases). There are 16 residues in the CDR3. Trimming removed 5 bases at V and 2 bases at J, with 19 bases between. Germline-derived CDR1 and CDR2 are SGHAT and FQNNGV. The CDR3 nucleotides read TGTGCCAGCAGCGGGAGACGGAGGAGTATGCCCTACGAGCAGTACTTC. Amino acid sequence: CASSGRRRSMPYEQYF.

This clone appeared once. This chain connects TRBV4-3 to TRBJ1-1; no definite D call. Germline values: CDR1 LGHNA, CDR2 YSLEER. V lost 0 bases and J lost 12, with 14 bases in between. The CDR3 runs 13 residues. CDR3 loop: CASSQDTGRLTFF. The CDR3 DNA sequence: TGCGCCAGCAGCCAAGATACGGGGAGGCTGACTTTCTTT.

This chain uses TRBV2 with TRBJ2-3; 12 bases map to TRBD2. V trimming: 2 bases; J trimming: 4 bases; junction bases outside the gene matches: 4. Per germline, CDR1 SNHLY and CDR2 FYNNEI. This CDR3 comprises 16 residues. Here the CDR3 reads CASSEYPSGGADTQYF. DNA of the CDR3: TGTGCCAGCAGTGAATATCCTAGCGGGGGGGCAGATACGCAGTATTTT.

The chain uses TRBV15 and TRBJ2-4; no definite D call. The CDR3 sequence is 15 residues long. From germline, CDR1 is LNHNV and CDR2 YYDKDF (reference sequence). V was trimmed by 0 bases and J by 7 bases, leaving 13 bases between them. The CDR3 spells CATSRDWSGLNIQYF. The CDR3 nucleotides are TGTGCCACCAGCAGAGATTGGTCCGGGTTGAACATTCAGTACTTC.

The genes are TRBV28 and TRBJ2-5; no definite D call. The CDR3 has 14 residues. Germline-derived CDR1 and CDR2 are MDHEN and SYDVKM. The V and J ends lost 6 bases and 5 bases respectively, with 16 bases between them. This CDR3 is CASSTPVGWETQYF. The CDR3 region has the DNA TGTGCCAGCAGCACTCCAGTGGGATGGGAGACCCAGTACTTC.

This clone was recorded once. The rearrangement uses TRBV7-9 and TRBJ1-1; D is perhaps TRBD1 (5 bases). V was trimmed by 1 base and J by 4 bases, leaving 13 bases between them. Per the germline V gene, CDR1 is SEHNR and CDR2 is FQNEAQ (reference sequence). The CDR3 sequence is 15 residues long. CDR3 residues: CASSLVEGRSTEAFF. CDR3 in DNA: TGTGCCAGCAGCTTAGTGGAGGGGAGAAGCACTGAAGCTTTCTTT.

The DNA for the CDR3 is TGTGCCAGCAGCTTAGGCCTAGACTACGAGCAGTACTTC. As protein: CASSLGLDYEQYF. The chain has TRBV7-9 and TRBJ2-7; D remains unclear. This CDR3 comprises 13 residues. Germline CDR1 is SEHNR and CDR2 is FQNEAQ (reference sequence). V lost 1 base to trimming and J lost 3 bases, with 7 bases between them.

This clone has a handful of counts. This chain links TRBV11-2 with TRBJ1-5; D is uncertain. Trimming pared 5 bases from V and 5 bases from J, leaving 10 bases between. Germline values: CDR1 SGHAT, CDR2 FQNNGV. The CDR3 sequence is 13 residues long. CDR3 DNA sequence: TGTGCCAGCAGCCCTGCGCGAGATCAGCCCCAGCATTTT. Translation gives CASSPARDQPQHF.

The rearrangement uses TRBV15 and TRBJ2-5, with 9 bases aligning to TRBD1. The CDR3 consists of 14 residues. Germline assignment: CDR1 LNHNV and CDR2 YYDKDF (reference sequence). The trim removed 10 bases at V and 4 bases at J, leaving 10 bases unmatched. The CDR3 spells CAIPQGASGETQYF. The CDR3 nucleotides read TGTGCCATACCACAGGGGGCCTCCGGAGAGACCCAGTACTTC.

This chain connects TRBV5-4 to TRBJ2-5; TRBD1 or TRBD2 may be the D gene (5 bases each). V shed 1 base and J shed 1 base, with 11 bases lying between them. This CDR3 has 15 residues. Per the germline V gene, CDR1 is SGHNT and CDR2 is YYREEE (reference sequence). The DNA of the CDR3 is TGTGCCAGCAGCTTGTTTGGGACCCCCCAAGAGACCCAGTACTTC. It translates to CASSLFGTPQETQYF.

This clone was counted a few times. The rearrangement joins TRBV4-1 to TRBJ1-3; weak D call: TRBD1 (5 bases). Germline loops: CDR1 MGHRA, CDR2 YSYEKL. The CDR3 sequence is 17 residues long. V was shortened by 4 bases and J by 0 bases, with 16 bases between the two germline ends. Here the CDR3 reads CASSRSAQGYSGNTIYF. The CDR3 nucleotides are TGCGCCAGCAGCCGATCGGCTCAGGGCTACTCTGGAAACACCATATATTTT.

The chain is built from TRBV9 and TRBJ1-6; D not certain. Looked up from germline, CDR1 is SGDLS and CDR2 is YYNGEE. This CDR3 region has 15 residues. Between the trimmed V and J ends, which lost 0 bases and 9 bases, there was a span of 13 bases. CDR3 bases: TGTGCCAGCAGCGTAGAGGGCCGACGGGGTTCACCCCTCCACTTT. It translates to CASSVEGRRGSPLHF. Variable domain in full (rest from reference TRBV9 and TRBJ1-6): DSGVTQTPKHLITATGQRVTLRCSPRSGDLSVYWYQQSLDQGLQFLIQYYNGEERAKGNILERFSAQQFPDLHSELNLSSLELGDSALYFCASSVEGRRGSPLHFGNGTRLTVT.

This clone was seen a few times. V and J are TRBV7-3 and TRBJ2-6; D call uncertain. Trimming pared 2 bases from V and 4 bases from J, leaving 9 bases between. CDR3 size: 15 residues. The germline V gene has CDR1 SGHTA and CDR2 FQGTGA. The chain's CDR3 is CASSLSSTGANVLTF. DNA for the CDR3: TGTGCCAGCAGCTTATCCTCTACGGGGGCCAACGTCCTGACTTTC.

The rearrangement joins TRBV7-2 to TRBJ2-3; no reliable D call. The CDR3 is 14 residues long. V lost 5 bases to trimming and J lost 4 bases, with 13 bases between them. CDR1 is SGHTA, CDR2 FQGNSA, per germline. The CDR3 DNA reads as TGTGCCAGCAGCCCGGGCCCCCCGCCAGATACGCAGTATTTT. Encoded protein: CASSPGPPPDTQYF.

V is TRBV19 and J is TRBJ1-1; 10 nucleotides align to TRBD1. V trimming: 7 bases; J trimming: 1 base; junction bases outside the gene matches: 15. CDR3 length equals 18 residues. The germline V gene encodes CDR1 LNHDA and CDR2 SQIVND (reference sequence). CDR3: CASKKGFRDRGKNTEAFF. CDR3 DNA sequence: TGTGCCAGTAAAAAAGGGTTCCGGGACAGGGGAAAGAACACTGAAGCTTTCTTT.

The chain is built from TRBV7-3 and TRBJ2-3, with D tentatively TRBD1 (7 bases). The CDR3 totals 16 residues. Between the trimmed V and J ends, which lost 5 bases and 5 bases, there was a span of 20 bases. Germline V gene lookup returns CDR1 SGHTA and CDR2 FQGTGA. The CDR3 region is CASSQRPQGGEDTQYF. Written as DNA, the CDR3 is TGTGCCAGCAGCCAACGACCCCAGGGGGGAGAAGATACGCAGTATTTT.

This chain connects TRBV2 to TRBJ1-2; D gene ambiguous. CDR3 length equals 12 residues. The germline gives CDR1 SNHLY, CDR2 FYNNEI. V gave up 3 bases and J gave up 13 bases, with 15 bases separating them. As DNA, the CDR3 is TGTGCCAGCAGTGAGGGCCCCGGGGTCTTCACCTTC. This encodes CASSEGPGVFTF.

The chain combines TRBV5-4 with TRBJ2-7, with D perhaps TRBD2 (6 bases). CDR1 is SGHNT and CDR2 is YYREEE in the germline V gene (reference sequence). CDR3 length: 11 residues. The ends were cut back, 4 bases at V and 6 bases at J, with 8 bases in the middle. The CDR3 spells CASSGGIEQYF. CDR3 coding DNA: TGTGCCAGCAGCGGGGGGATCGAGCAGTACTTC.

This chain connects TRBV4-2 to TRBJ2-5, with D possibly called TRBD1 or TRBD2 (7 bases each). The J call is doubtful: the DNA matches TRBJ2-7 better. Germline lookup yields CDR1 LGHNA and CDR2 YNFKEQ. This CDR3 has 16 residues. CDR3 in DNA: TGTGCCAGCAGCCCCTCAGGGGGGGGGCGCCCGTCCGAGCAGTACTTC. Its protein is CASSPSGGGRPSEQYF.

Only one count was recorded for this clone. V usage is TRBV7-3 and J usage is TRBJ2-3; no clear D. The ends were cut back, 4 bases at V and 2 bases at J, with 7 bases in the middle. Germline loops: CDR1 SGHTA, CDR2 FQGTGA. This CDR3 contains 13 residues. The CDR3 loop reads CASSSQFTDTQYF. Here the CDR3 DNA reads TGTGCCAGCAGCTCCCAGTTCACAGATACGCAGTATTTT.

The table lists this clone with a count of one. V usage is TRBV5-8 and J usage is TRBJ1-4, with unresolved D. The V gene lost 0 bases and the J gene lost 5 bases, with 14 bases spanning the gap. Germline CDR1 is SGHTS and CDR2 is YDEGEE. This CDR3 region has 16 residues. Written as DNA, the CDR3 is TGTGCCAGCAGCTTGGTTGTCCGGGTTCTAAATGAAAAACTGTTTTTT. Protein product: CASSLVVRVLNEKLFF.

This clone showed up just once. The rearrangement uses TRBV10-3 and TRBJ2-2; TRBD1 or TRBD2 may be the D gene (5 bases each). The germline V gene encodes CDR1 ENHRY and CDR2 SYGVKD. This CDR3 has 14 amino acids. Trimming pared 6 bases from V and 4 bases from J, leaving 12 bases between. The CDR3 is CAIRAGTSTGELFF. DNA of the CDR3: TGTGCCATCAGGGCCGGGACCTCCACCGGGGAGCTGTTTTTT.

This clone was recorded once. V and J are TRBV6-4 and TRBJ2-3, with TRBD2 matching 12 bases. Germline V lookup: CDR1 MRHNA, CDR2 SNTAGT. V dropped 3 bases and J dropped 4; count of bases not matched to a gene: 5. This CDR3 region has 16 residues. This chain's CDR3 is CASSESLAGGPDTQYF. The CDR3, as DNA: TGTGCCAGCAGTGAGAGCCTAGCGGGGGGGCCAGATACGCAGTATTTT.

The chain links TRBV18 to TRBJ2-5; possible D gene TRBD1, 6 bases. Judging by the DNA end, TRBJ2-7 fits better; the J call may be wrong. The CDR3 length is 15 residues. Germline values: CDR1 KGHSH, CDR2 LQKENI. CDR3 DNA: TGTGCCAGCTCACCACCGCTGGCAGGGGCCTACGAGCAGTACTTC. As protein: CASSPPLAGAYEQYF.

The chain is built from TRBV6-1 and TRBJ1-4, with 8 nucleotides matching TRBD1. V dropped 5 bases and J dropped 8; count of bases not matched to a gene: 4. The CDR3 extends over 13 amino acids. In germline, CDR1 is MNHNS, CDR2 SASEGT. Here the CDR3 reads CASSPRTGEKLFF. As DNA, the CDR3 is TGTGCCAGCAGTCCTCGGACAGGGGAAAAACTGTTTTTT.